Here is one T cell receptor beta chain with its context. The antigen is unknown. CDR1 is SGHAT, CDR2 FQNNGV, per germline. The CDR3 totals 17 residues. V lost 5 bases to trimming and J lost 2 bases, with 20 bases between them. No treatment had been given to any patient before thyroid surgery. This sample is part of a study of metastatic and nonmetastatic thyroid tumors. Overall study findings and caveats: Benign nodules were reported to have significantly lower TCR beta diversity than malignant thyroid tumors, in blood and tumor.

TCRdb reprocessed the PCR reads using MiXCR. The table includes about 9,500 clones, around 31% detected once. The chain recombines TRBV11-2 with TRBJ2-3; D gene ambiguous. The sample was tumor tissue. The sequence was obtained from a female donor with papillary thyroid cancer or a benign thyroid nodule (not recorded which). Some clones in this sample may be carry-over from other donors' samples. This CDR3 is CASSIKAVDGFTDTQYF. For the CDR3, the DNA is TGTGCCAGCAGCATTAAGGCAGTGGACGGGTTCACAGATACGCAGTATTTT.